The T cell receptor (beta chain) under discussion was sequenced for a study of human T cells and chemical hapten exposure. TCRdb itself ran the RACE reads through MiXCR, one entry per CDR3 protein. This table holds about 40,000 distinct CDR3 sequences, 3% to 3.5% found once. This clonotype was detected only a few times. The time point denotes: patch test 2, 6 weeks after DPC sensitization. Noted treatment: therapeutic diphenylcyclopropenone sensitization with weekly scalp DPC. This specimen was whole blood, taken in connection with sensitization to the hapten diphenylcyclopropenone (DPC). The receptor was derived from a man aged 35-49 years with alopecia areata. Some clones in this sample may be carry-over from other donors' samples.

Here the CDR3 DNA reads TGCAGTGCTAGGCTAGGAGGTCAGGGTCTGAGTTCCTTCTATGGCTACACCTTC. Amino acid sequence: CSARLGGQGLSSFYGYTF. This chain connects TRBV20-1 to TRBJ1-2; D might be TRBD1 (5 bases). CDR1 DFQATT and CDR2 SNEGSKA come from the germline V gene (reference sequence). The CDR3 is 18 amino acids. Deletions cut 3 bases from V and 4 bases from J, with 27 bases between.